The 21 T cell receptor beta chains below come from one sample, sequenced in a study of Tregs in tolerant kidney transplant recipients. Produced via immunoSEQ multiplex PCR; TCRdb's table is partial and in-frame only. The profile covers tens of thousands of clones, with 80% to 95% appearing a single time and under 2% taken by the ten largest. Mixed chimerism was transient after nonmyeloablative marrow transplants from related graft donors. The starting material was CD4+ T cells from blood (PBMCs), obtained 12 months after the transplant. The receptors were sampled from a human patient who received a combined kidney and bone marrow transplant. Some T cells may trace back to the graft donor.

The chain carries TRBV19 and TRBJ2-5, with 7 bases fitting TRBD2. The CDR3 length is 15 residues. The germline V gene has CDR1 LNHDA and CDR2 SQIVND (reference sequence). Unmatched junction bases numbered 11, after V lost 5 bases and J lost 5 bases. The CDR3 region is CASSPPQRDAETQYF. As DNA, the CDR3 is TGTGCCAGTAGTCCCCCCCAGCGGGATGCGGAGACCCAGTACTTC.

As concerns this clone: Different DNA sequences within this sample yield the same CDR3. The chain carries TRBV7-3 and TRBJ1-6; TRBD1 matches 12 bases. Losses at the gene ends were 5 bases for V and 5 bases for J; bases not matched to a gene: 4. The CDR3 loop spans 16 amino acids. Germline-derived CDR1 and CDR2 are SGHTA and FQGTGA. CDR3 amino acids: CASSARDRGHNSPLHF. As DNA, the CDR3 is TGTGCCAGCAGCGCCCGGGACAGGGGGCATAATTCACCCCTCCACTTT.

With respect to this clone: The sample holds other DNA sequences that translate to the same CDR3. This chain links TRBV6-1 with TRBJ1-2; weak D call: TRBD1 (5 bases). V was shortened by 6 bases and J by 3 bases, with 11 bases between the two germline ends. CDR3 size: 13 residues. CDR1 and CDR2 from the germline V gene are MNHNS and SASEGT. DNA for the CDR3: TGTGCCAGCAGCACGGGGGTGGACTATGGCTACACCTTC. Protein sequence: CASSTGVDYGYTF.

In its sample, this clone was seen once. The V gene is TRBV28, the J gene TRBJ2-7; 10 positions match TRBD1. V trimming: 1 base; J trimming: 4 bases; junction bases outside the gene matches: 16. This CDR3 has 19 amino acids. Germline assignment: CDR1 MDHEN and CDR2 SYDVKM. The CDR3 protein is CASSLSSLRPGQGLYEQYF. For the CDR3, the DNA is TGTGCCAGCAGTTTATCCTCTCTACGTCCGGGACAGGGGCTATACGAGCAGTACTTC.

This chain links TRBV10-3 with TRBJ2-7; the match to TRBD1 covers 9 bases. This CDR3 contains 17 residues. The V segment lost 0 bases and the J segment 5 bases; nucleotides outside the gene matches: 11. Germline lookup yields CDR1 ENHRY and CDR2 SYGVKD. CDR3 coding DNA: TGTGCCATCAGTGAGTCAGGGGGTTACAGGGGGCGCGACGAGCAGTACTTC. Its translation is CAISESGGYRGRDEQYF.

This clone is a singleton in its sample. The chain employs TRBV10-3 and TRBJ2-1; 7 bases are shared with TRBD2. Germline-derived CDR1 and CDR2 are ENHRY and SYGVKD. The CDR3 totals 17 residues. Trimming took 5 bases from V and 3 from J; bases not matched to a gene: 13. The CDR3 reads CAISHHRERDDYNEQFF. CDR3 coding DNA: TGTGCCATCAGTCACCACCGCGAGCGGGACGACTACAATGAGCAGTTCTTC.

V usage is TRBV7-2 and J usage is TRBJ2-3, with TRBD2 as a possible D gene (6 bases). Germline CDR1 and CDR2: SGHTA and FQGNSA. This CDR3 has 16 amino acids. Between the trimmed V and J ends, which lost 7 bases and 0 bases, there was a span of 17 bases. The CDR3 sequence is CASKPPGGPSTDTQYF. CDR3 DNA sequence: TGTGCCAGCAAACCACCCGGGGGACCTAGCACAGATACGCAGTATTTT.

The chain couples TRBV30 to TRBJ1-5, with D maybe TRBD1 (5 bases). The germline V gene encodes CDR1 GTSNPN and CDR2 SVGIG (reference sequence). V lost 2 bases to trimming and J lost 2 bases, with 10 bases between them. The CDR3 spans 14 residues. CDR3 protein: CAWSRGLGNQPQHF. For the CDR3, the DNA is TGTGCCTGGAGTAGGGGTTTAGGCAATCAGCCCCAGCATTTT.

This clone was seen more than once but under ten times. The chain employs TRBV6-4 and TRBJ2-3; TRBD2 matches at 13 bases. Germline CDR1 reads MRHNA; CDR2 reads SNTAGT. V was pared by 5 bases and J by 4 bases, with 3 bases of the junction left unmatched. CDR3 length: 15 residues. The CDR3 nucleotides read TGTGCCAGCAGTCCTACTAGCGGGGGGGCAGATACGCAGTATTTT. Translation gives CASSPTSGGADTQYF.

CDR3 sequence reads: CSVEEAYEQYF. The CDR3 DNA follows: TGCAGCGTGGAGGAGGCCTACGAGCAGTACTTC. The chain uses TRBV29-1 and TRBJ2-7; D might be TRBD2 (5 bases). From germline, CDR1 is SQVTM and CDR2 ANQGSEA. This CDR3 region has 11 residues. V dropped 6 bases and J dropped 2 bases, with 8 bases sitting between them.

V usage is TRBV6-5 and J usage is TRBJ1-5, with D hard to call. The CDR3 runs to 14 residues. CDR1 is MNHEY and CDR2 is SVGAGI in the germline V gene. V lost 2 bases to trimming and J lost 8 bases, with 13 bases between them. The CDR3 here is CASSYSRGGEPQHF. As DNA, the CDR3 is TGTGCCAGCAGTTACAGTCGGGGAGGAGAGCCCCAGCATTTT.

This clone was seen a single time. This chain joins TRBV7-2 and TRBJ1-2; tentatively, D is TRBD1 (5 bases). The length of the CDR3 is 14 residues. Germline CDR1 SGHTA, CDR2 FQGNSA. The V gene lost 1 base and the J gene lost 2 bases, with 8 bases spanning the gap. The CDR3 nucleotides are TGTGCCAGCAGCTTAGTTAGACAGAACTATGGCTACACCTTC. The encoded protein is CASSLVRQNYGYTF.

This clone was found once. The chain is built from TRBV27 and TRBJ2-2; 7 positions agree with TRBD2. The CDR3 is made up of 16 amino acids. V was pared by 1 base and J by 5 bases, with 7 bases of the junction left unmatched. CDR1 and CDR2 (germline): MNHEY, SMNVEV (reference sequence). DNA for the CDR3: TGTGCCAGCAGTTTATTTGGTGGGAGGGATACCGGGGAGCTGTTTTTT. Protein product: CASSLFGGRDTGELFF.

This chain links TRBV7-6 with TRBJ2-5; TRBD2 matches at 8 bases. Germline loops: CDR1 SGHVS, CDR2 FNYEAQ. Germline trimming cut 5 bases from V and 0 bases from J; bases unmatched to any gene: 5. The CDR3 has 15 amino acids. The CDR3 region has the DNA TGTGCCAGCAGCGAAAGCGGGAGCTACCAAGAGACCCAGTACTTC. Residues: CASSESGSYQETQYF.

CDR3 loop: CASSLDTPSYEQYF. In nucleotides, the CDR3 is TGTGCCAGCAGCTTAGATACACCCTCCTACGAGCAGTACTTC. The chain recombines TRBV11-2 with TRBJ2-7, with D uncertain. The CDR3 loop spans 14 amino acids. Germline V lookup: CDR1 SGHAT, CDR2 FQNNGV. Trimming cost V 0 bases and J 0 bases, with 6 bases left between them.

The chain couples TRBV19 to TRBJ1-5, with D tentatively TRBD1 (5 bases). Per germline, CDR1 LNHDA and CDR2 SQIVND (reference sequence). Trimming took off 5 bases at V and 7 bases at J, with 15 bases between the two ends. This CDR3 has 14 residues. The CDR3, as DNA: TGTGCCAGTAGTGAGGCAGGGCGATGGCAGCCCCAGCATTTT. Translated: CASSEAGRWQPQHF. The whole variable domain, filled in from reference TRBV19 and TRBJ1-5, reads DGGITQSPKYLFRKEGQNVTLSCEQNLNHDAMYWYRQDPGQGLRLIYYSQIVNDFQKGDIAEGYSVSREKKESFPLTVTSAQKNPTAFYLCASSEAGRWQPQHFGDGTRLSIL.

The V gene is TRBV14, the J gene TRBJ2-3; 7 bases fit TRBD2. Germline V gives CDR1 SGHDN, CDR2 FVKESK. The CDR3 length is 13 residues. With V trimmed by 1 base and J by 9 bases, 4 bases remained unmatched. The CDR3 reads CASSQVVGGTQYF. The CDR3 coding sequence is TGTGCCAGCAGCCAAGTGGTGGGAGGGACGCAGTATTTT.

The chain carries TRBV19 and TRBJ1-3, with 9 bases aligning to TRBD1. This CDR3 spans 15 amino acids. The V gene end was trimmed by 10 bases and the J gene end by 4 bases; junction bases not matched to a gene: 11. Germline CDR1 and CDR2: LNHDA and SQIVND (reference sequence). The CDR3 loop is CATYPGQGFGNTIYF. The CDR3 bases are TGTGCCACCTACCCGGGACAGGGCTTCGGAAACACCATATATTTT.

The V gene is TRBV27, the J gene TRBJ2-3; 8 bases line up with TRBD2. Germline trimming cut 3 bases from V and 2 bases from J; bases unmatched to any gene: 16. The CDR3 is 19 residues long. CDR1 MNHEY and CDR2 SMNVEV come from the germline V gene (reference sequence). The CDR3 DNA follows: TGTGCCAGCAGTTTTTTGATCGGGGGGGCCGGGATCTCCACAGATACGCAGTATTTT. Translated, it gives CASSFLIGGAGISTDTQYF.

The rearrangement links TRBV7-3 to TRBJ1-2; the match to TRBD1 covers 8 bases. Germline values: CDR1 SGHTA, CDR2 FQGTGA. This CDR3 contains 13 residues. Unmatched junction bases numbered 3, after V lost 5 bases and J lost 4 bases. The DNA of the CDR3 is TGTGCCAGCAGCAAACAGGGGGGCTATGGCTACACCTTC. This sequence encodes CASSKQGGYGYTF.

The rearrangement uses TRBV6-1 and TRBJ1-1; a weak D match, TRBD1 (6 bases). The CDR3 has 14 residues. V was shortened by 3 bases and J by 3 bases, with 11 bases between the two germline ends. CDR1 MNHNS and CDR2 SASEGT come from the germline V gene. The CDR3, as DNA: TGTGCCAGCAGTGAGTTCCCAGGGGACACTGAAGCTTTCTTT. The encoded protein is CASSEFPGDTEAFF.